The rows below give T cell receptor beta chains drawn from one sample of a study of blood T cell repertoires in COVID-19. The repertoire was sequenced with immunoSEQ multiplex PCR; TCRdb's copy has only in-frame clones and lacks some. Here the sample spans 25,000 or so clones, over 75% being singletons. Sequencing input: peripheral blood. The receptors originated from a man between 65 and 79 years old with acute or convalescent COVID-19. CDR3s include the opening cysteine and the closing phenylalanine or tryptophan. A D gene is named only where the DNA matches it firmly. Expanded clones get a size class; other rows say once, few or many, or leave the size out.

j_call: TRBJ2-2; clone_size: .; d_call: TRBD2; v_call: TRBV11-3; cdr3_nt: TGTGCCAGCAGCTTAAGCGGGGGGGCGACCGGGGAGCTGTTTTTT; cdr3_aa: CASSLSGGATGELFF
j_call: TRBJ1-2; clone_size: .; d_call: TRBD1; v_call: TRBV27; cdr3_nt: TGTGCCATCGACAGGGGGTATGGCTACACCTTC; cdr3_aa: CAIDRGYGYTF
j_call: TRBJ2-1; clone_size: .; d_call: .; v_call: TRBV4-3; cdr3_nt: TGCGCCAGCAGCCAAGGCACGGACACCTACAATGAGCAGTTCTTC; cdr3_aa: CASSQGTDTYNEQFF
j_call: TRBJ1-2; clone_size: .; d_call: TRBD1; v_call: TRBV4-2; cdr3_nt: TGTGCCAGCAGCCCGTATCAGGGACAGGGGGCTAGCTACACCTTC; cdr3_aa: CASSPYQGQGASYTF
j_call: TRBJ1-5; clone_size: .; d_call: .; v_call: TRBV24-1; cdr3_nt: TGTGCCACGCAGGGAAGCAATCAGCCCCAGCATTTT; cdr3_aa: CATQGSNQPQHF
j_call: TRBJ1-5; clone_size: .; d_call: .; v_call: TRBV10-3; cdr3_nt: TGTGCCATCAGTGAGTCGCTATGGCAGCCCCAGCATTTT; cdr3_aa: CAISESLWQPQHF
j_call: TRBJ2-7; clone_size: .; d_call: .; v_call: TRBV12-3/TRBV12-4; cdr3_nt: TGTGCCAGCAGTTCGAGGACCTACGAGCAGTACTTC; cdr3_aa: CASSSRTYEQYF
j_call: TRBJ2-2; clone_size: .; d_call: TRBD1; v_call: TRBV27; cdr3_nt: TGTGCCAGCAGTCCGCGGACAGGGCACGGGGAGCTGTTTTTT; cdr3_aa: CASSPRTGHGELFF
j_call: TRBJ1-5; clone_size: .; d_call: .; v_call: TRBV10-3; cdr3_nt: TGTGCCATCAGTGTGGCAGGAGGGCAGCCCCAGCATTTT; cdr3_aa: CAISVAGGQPQHF
j_call: TRBJ2-2; clone_size: .; d_call: TRBD1; v_call: TRBV11-1; cdr3_nt: TGTGCCAGCAGCCGCACAGGGGACACCGGGGAGCTGTTTTTT; cdr3_aa: CASSRTGDTGELFF
j_call: TRBJ1-3; clone_size: .; d_call: .; v_call: TRBV7-9; cdr3_nt: TGTGCCAGCAGGTTTTCAGGCGTACTCTCTGGAAACACCATATATTTT; cdr3_aa: CASRFSGVLSGNTIYF
j_call: TRBJ1-4; clone_size: few; d_call: .; v_call: TRBV4-1; cdr3_nt: TGCGCCAGCAGCCAAGGGTGGGCAGGGACTAATGAAAAACTGTTTTTT; cdr3_aa: CASSQGWAGTNEKLFF
j_call: TRBJ1-4; clone_size: .; d_call: TRBD1; v_call: TRBV12-5; cdr3_nt: TGTGCTAGTGGTTTGGCGACAGGGATTGAAAAACTGTTTTTT; cdr3_aa: CASGLATGIEKLFF
j_call: TRBJ1-3; clone_size: .; d_call: .; v_call: TRBV18; cdr3_nt: TGTGCCAGCTCACCACGGAGGAACACCATATATTTT; cdr3_aa: CASSPRRNTIYF
j_call: TRBJ2-3; clone_size: .; d_call: TRBD2; v_call: TRBV6-2/TRBV6-3; cdr3_nt: TGTGCCAGCAGTCCCTGGACTAGCGGGCCGTATTCTAGCACAGATACGCAGTATTTT; cdr3_aa: CASSPWTSGPYSSTDTQYF
j_call: TRBJ2-2; clone_size: .; d_call: TRBD2; v_call: TRBV9; cdr3_nt: TGTGCCAGCAGCTTCGGACTAGCGGAAGGGGGCGGGGAGCTGTTTTTT; cdr3_aa: CASSFGLAEGGGELFF
j_call: TRBJ1-1; clone_size: once; d_call: .; v_call: TRBV9; cdr3_nt: TGTGCCAGCAGCGGGGCAGGCTCCACTGAAGCTTTCTTT; cdr3_aa: CASSGAGSTEAFF
j_call: TRBJ2-5; clone_size: once; d_call: TRBD2; v_call: TRBV6-6; cdr3_nt: TGTGCCAGCGAATCCGGACTAGCGGGGATGGCGGAGACCCAGTACTTC; cdr3_aa: CASESGLAGMAETQYF
j_call: TRBJ1-6; clone_size: once; d_call: TRBD1; v_call: TRBV10-1; cdr3_nt: TGCGCCAGCAGTGGGGGACAGGGTGCTCCCCTCCACTTT; cdr3_aa: CASSGGQGAPLHF
j_call: TRBJ1-5; clone_size: .; d_call: .; v_call: TRBV24-1; cdr3_nt: TGTGCCACCAGTGGCCCTACAGGGCCCAATCAGCCCCAGCATTTT; cdr3_aa: CATSGPTGPNQPQHF
j_call: TRBJ1-5; clone_size: .; d_call: .; v_call: TRBV24-1; cdr3_nt: TGTGCCACCAGTGATTCTGCGAGTGGGGGGCAGCCCCAGCATTTT; cdr3_aa: CATSDSASGGQPQHF
j_call: TRBJ1-6; clone_size: .; d_call: TRBD1; v_call: TRBV3-1/TRBV3-2; cdr3_nt: TGTGCCAGCAGCCAAGCTACAGGGGGTCCACCCCTCCACTTT; cdr3_aa: CASSQATGGPPLHF
j_call: TRBJ1-1; clone_size: .; d_call: .; v_call: TRBV6-2/TRBV6-3; cdr3_nt: TGTGCCAGCAGTTGGACTAACACTGAAGCTTTCTTT; cdr3_aa: CASSWTNTEAFF
j_call: TRBJ2-2; clone_size: .; d_call: .; v_call: TRBV5-6; cdr3_nt: TGTGCCAGCAGCTCGACCCGGGACACGAACACCGGGGAGCTGTTTTTT; cdr3_aa: CASSSTRDTNTGELFF
j_call: TRBJ2-1; clone_size: .; d_call: .; v_call: TRBV6-1; cdr3_nt: TGTGCCAGCAGTGAGGTCAGGGACAATGAGCAGTTCTTC; cdr3_aa: CASSEVRDNEQFF
j_call: TRBJ1-1; clone_size: .; d_call: .; v_call: TRBV6-2/TRBV6-3; cdr3_nt: TGTGCCAGCAGCCCCGGACAGCGTAGCACTGAAGCTTTCTTT; cdr3_aa: CASSPGQRSTEAFF
j_call: TRBJ1-4; clone_size: .; d_call: .; v_call: TRBV24-1; cdr3_nt: TGTGCCACCAGTGACCCTATCGTTGAAAAACTGTTTTTT; cdr3_aa: CATSDPIVEKLFF
j_call: TRBJ2-4; clone_size: .; d_call: .; v_call: TRBV6-2/TRBV6-3; cdr3_nt: TGTGCCAGCAGTTACCCTCGGGCCTCCAGGAGGGGCATTCAGTACTTC; cdr3_aa: CASSYPRASRRGIQYF
j_call: TRBJ1-6; clone_size: .; d_call: .; v_call: TRBV13; cdr3_nt: TGTGCCAGCAGCGCTGCAGGGGCCACCTATAATTCACCCCTCCACTTT; cdr3_aa: CASSAAGATYNSPLHF
j_call: TRBJ2-7; clone_size: once; d_call: TRBD1; v_call: TRBV30; cdr3_nt: TGTGCCTGGGGGACAGACAGCTCCTACGAGCAGTACTTC; cdr3_aa: CAWGTDSSYEQYF
j_call: TRBJ2-5; clone_size: few; d_call: .; v_call: TRBV29-1; cdr3_nt: TGCAGCGTTGAAGGCTCGGTCCAAGAGACCCAGTACTTC; cdr3_aa: CSVEGSVQETQYF
j_call: TRBJ2-6; clone_size: few; d_call: TRBD1; v_call: TRBV3-1/TRBV3-2; cdr3_nt: TGTGCCAGCAGCCAGTATTCAGGGGGTAGGTCTGGGGCCAACGTCCTGACTTTC; cdr3_aa: CASSQYSGGRSGANVLTF
j_call: TRBJ2-5; clone_size: .; d_call: TRBD1; v_call: TRBV7-2; cdr3_nt: TGTGCCAGCAGCTTCGACAGGGGGTACCAAGAGACCCAGTACTTC; cdr3_aa: CASSFDRGYQETQYF
j_call: TRBJ1-5; clone_size: .; d_call: .; v_call: TRBV5-6; cdr3_nt: TGTGCCAGCAGCTTGCGGAGCAATCAGCCCCAGCATTTT; cdr3_aa: CASSLRSNQPQHF
j_call: TRBJ1-6; clone_size: .; d_call: .; v_call: TRBV7-8; cdr3_nt: TGTGCCAGCAGCTTAGTATCAGGCAGGGTGTCGGATTCCCTCCACTTT; cdr3_aa: CASSLVSGRVSDSLHF
j_call: TRBJ2-7; clone_size: .; d_call: .; v_call: TRBV5-4; cdr3_nt: TGTGCCAGCAGCTTCGGGTATGCCTACGAGCAGTACTTC; cdr3_aa: CASSFGYAYEQYF
j_call: TRBJ2-1; clone_size: .; d_call: .; v_call: TRBV3-1/TRBV3-2; cdr3_nt: TGTGCCAGCAGCCAAGGGCCTGATACCGAGCAGTTCTTC; cdr3_aa: CASSQGPDTEQFF
j_call: TRBJ2-3; clone_size: .; d_call: .; v_call: TRBV5-1; cdr3_nt: TGCGCCAGCAGCTTGGAAGTGGGGGAGGGCACAGATACGCAGTATTTT; cdr3_aa: CASSLEVGEGTDTQYF
j_call: TRBJ1-2; clone_size: .; d_call: TRBD1; v_call: TRBV15; cdr3_nt: TGTGCCACCAGCAAAGGACAGGGAACTAACTATGGCTACACCTTC; cdr3_aa: CATSKGQGTNYGYTF
j_call: TRBJ2-2; clone_size: .; d_call: .; v_call: TRBV6-5; cdr3_nt: TGTGCCAGCAGTTACTCGAGTACTCCCAACACCGGGGAGCTGTTTTTT; cdr3_aa: CASSYSSTPNTGELFF
j_call: TRBJ2-7; clone_size: .; d_call: .; v_call: TRBV5-4; cdr3_nt: TGTGCCAGCAGCTTGGTGGGCACCAACGAGCAGTACTTC; cdr3_aa: CASSLVGTNEQYF
j_call: TRBJ1-2; clone_size: .; d_call: .; v_call: TRBV11-3; cdr3_nt: TGTGCCAGCAGTCTGGGAGGAAGGGGCTACACCTTC; cdr3_aa: CASSLGGRGYTF
j_call: TRBJ1-1; clone_size: few; d_call: .; v_call: TRBV11-2; cdr3_nt: TGTGCCAGCAGCTTGAGGACTGAAGCTTTCTTT; cdr3_aa: CASSLRTEAFF
j_call: TRBJ1-2; clone_size: .; d_call: .; v_call: TRBV6-5; cdr3_nt: TGTGCCAGCACCCCAGGGCACTATGGCTACACCTTC; cdr3_aa: CASTPGHYGYTF
j_call: TRBJ1-2; clone_size: .; d_call: .; v_call: TRBV18; cdr3_nt: TGTGCCAGCTCACCAACACAGAACTATGGCTACACCTTC; cdr3_aa: CASSPTQNYGYTF
j_call: TRBJ2-7; clone_size: .; d_call: .; v_call: TRBV30; cdr3_nt: TGTGCCTGGAGGGCCCGAGGACAAAGCTCCTACGAGCAGTACTTC; cdr3_aa: CAWRARGQSSYEQYF
j_call: TRBJ2-2; clone_size: many; d_call: TRBD2; v_call: TRBV3-1/TRBV3-2; cdr3_nt: TGTGCCAGCAGCCAAGATTTTCGCGGGAGCGGGGAGCTGTTTTTT; cdr3_aa: CASSQDFRGSGELFF
j_call: TRBJ2-7; clone_size: once; d_call: .; v_call: TRBV5-1; cdr3_nt: TGCGCCAGCAGCTTGGAATCGGGATACGAGCAGTACTTC; cdr3_aa: CASSLESGYEQYF
j_call: TRBJ1-4; clone_size: .; d_call: TRBD1; v_call: TRBV6-1; cdr3_nt: TGTGCCAGCAGTGAAGTGGACAGGGGTGAAAAACTGTTTTTT; cdr3_aa: CASSEVDRGEKLFF
j_call: TRBJ1-1; clone_size: .; d_call: .; v_call: TRBV7-3; cdr3_nt: TGTGCCAGCAGCTTCAGCCGGGACTTCACTCCGGTGAACACTGAAGCTTTCTTT; cdr3_aa: CASSFSRDFTPVNTEAFF
j_call: TRBJ1-2; clone_size: few; d_call: TRBD1; v_call: TRBV19; cdr3_nt: TGTGCCAGTAGTATAGAAGGCAGGGGGCTTGAAGGCTACACCTTC; cdr3_aa: CASSIEGRGLEGYTF
j_call: TRBJ2-3; clone_size: .; d_call: TRBD1; v_call: TRBV30; cdr3_nt: TGTGCCTGGAGTGCTAACAGGGGGTCCGGAGATACGCAGTATTTT; cdr3_aa: CAWSANRGSGDTQYF
j_call: TRBJ1-2; clone_size: once; d_call: TRBD1; v_call: TRBV3-1/TRBV3-2; cdr3_nt: TGTGCCAGCAGCCAAGACCCAGGGGGCGTCTATGGCTACACCTTC; cdr3_aa: CASSQDPGGVYGYTF